These 20 T cell receptor beta chains were sequenced from one sample in a study of blood T cell repertoires in COVID-19. Assay: immunoSEQ multiplex PCR; the TCRdb copy retains only in-frame clones and omits some. The table has fewer than 45,000 clones, 85% seen once. The sample consisted of peripheral blood. The receptor set was obtained from a human donor in a cohort sampled during active COVID-19.

V usage is TRBV29-1 and J usage is TRBJ1-2, with D unresolved. The CDR3 extends over 13 amino acids. Germline CDR1 is SQVTM and CDR2 is ANQGSEA. V was trimmed by 3 bases and J by 8 bases, leaving 16 bases between them. The CDR3 nucleotides read TGCAGCGTTGATAGGCAGCGAGACGGCGGCTACACCTTC. This codes for CSVDRQRDGGYTF.

The chain has TRBV2 and TRBJ2-3, with 7 bases identical to TRBD1. V lost 0 bases, J lost 4 bases, and 1 base stayed unmatched. CDR1 and CDR2 (germline): SNHLY, FYNNEI. The CDR3 runs 14 residues. This CDR3 is CASSEATGADTQYF. The CDR3 region has the DNA TGTGCCAGCAGTGAAGCAACAGGGGCAGATACGCAGTATTTT.

The chain uses TRBV7-9 and TRBJ1-2; D is possibly TRBD1 (6 bases). The germline gives CDR1 SEHNR, CDR2 FQNEAQ (reference sequence). V was cut by 5 bases and J by 0 bases, with 16 bases left in between. This CDR3 region has 16 residues. The CDR3 sequence: CASSPSGGGANYGYTF. CDR3 bases: TGTGCCAGCAGCCCTTCGGGGGGGGGCGCTAACTATGGCTACACCTTC.

The rearrangement joins TRBV3-1 (or the pseudogene TRBV3-2) to TRBJ2-5; 9 bases agree with TRBD2. This CDR3 has 17 residues. Germline loops: CDR1 LGHDT, CDR2 YNNKEL (reference sequence). J gave up 5 bases and V 0 bases, and 10 bases lay outside the gene matches. CDR3 DNA: TGTGCCAGCAGCCAAGATCTGGCGGGGGGGCCGGAGGAGACCCAGTACTTC. It codes for CASSQDLAGGPEETQYF.

The rearrangement uses TRBV6-6 and TRBJ2-5, with 12 bases lining up with TRBD1. Germline CDR1 MNHNY, CDR2 SVGAGI (reference sequence). This CDR3 spans 16 amino acids. Germline trimming cut 2 bases from V and 4 bases from J; bases unmatched to any gene: 5. For the CDR3, the DNA is TGTGCCAGCAGTTACGCGAGGGACAGGGGGCGAGAGACCCAGTACTTC. Translating it yields CASSYARDRGRETQYF.

J is TRBJ1-5 and V is TRBV6-1, with D possibly being TRBD1 (5 bases). The CDR3 runs 18 residues. Germline loops: CDR1 MNHNS, CDR2 SASEGT. V was shortened by 2 bases and J by 0 bases, with 17 bases between the two germline ends. The CDR3 DNA reads as TGTGCCAGCAGTGAATTAAGACAGACTCGGCTTAGCAATCAGCCCCAGCATTTT. It encodes CASSELRQTRLSNQPQHF.

This clone has more than one count but fewer than ten. This chain links TRBV14 with TRBJ1-1; D is ambiguous. The V end was cut by 2 bases, the J end by 7 bases, with 8 bases between. CDR1 and CDR2 from the germline V gene are SGHDN and FVKESK. The CDR3 covers 12 residues. The CDR3 region has the DNA TGTGCCAGCAGCCAATTATCACTTGAAGCTTTCTTT. As protein: CASSQLSLEAFF.

The chain links TRBV27 to TRBJ2-3; the match to TRBD2 covers 7 bases. Germline-derived CDR1 and CDR2 are MNHEY and SMNVEV (reference sequence). The CDR3 is 15 residues long. Trimming at V came to 1 base and at J to 1 base, leaving 2 bases not matched to a gene. CDR3 amino acids: CASSLWSGGTDTQYF. In DNA form, the CDR3 reads TGTGCCAGCAGTTTATGGAGCGGGGGCACAGATACGCAGTATTTT.

V is TRBV3-1 (or the pseudogene TRBV3-2) and J is TRBJ2-2; TRBD2 aligns across 8 bases. The CDR3 runs to 13 residues. CDR1 and CDR2 (germline): LGHDT, YNNKEL (reference sequence). V shed 6 bases and J 6 bases; nucleotides not matched to a gene: 3. CDR3 loop: CASSHGGAGELFF. The CDR3 DNA reads as TGTGCCAGCAGTCACGGGGGGGCCGGGGAGCTGTTTTTT.

This clone has a handful of counts. The sample carries other DNA sequences with the same CDR3. The chain recombines TRBV7-9 with TRBJ2-7; 7 bases are shared with TRBD1. The germline gives CDR1 SEHNR, CDR2 FQNEAQ (reference sequence). The junction had 8 bases not matched to a gene; V was cut back by 5 bases and J by 1 base. The CDR3 extends over 15 amino acids. In DNA, the CDR3 is TGTGCCAGCAGCCGCCTCGGGGACAGATCCTACGAGCAGTACTTC. Protein: CASSRLGDRSYEQYF.

This clone turned up a few times. This chain connects TRBV2 to TRBJ2-1; weak D call: TRBD1 (5 bases). Trimming left V 10 bases short and J 1 base short, with 17 bases between. This CDR3 has 15 residues. Germline assignment: CDR1 SNHLY and CDR2 FYNNEI. The CDR3 loop reads CATQVDRNSYNEQFF. CDR3 DNA: TGTGCCACCCAGGTCGACAGAAATTCCTACAATGAGCAGTTCTTC. The full variable domain, with the rest looked up from reference TRBV2 and TRBJ2-1, is EPEVTQTPSHQVTQMGQEVILRCVPISNHLYFYWYRQILGQKVEFLVSFYNNEISEKSEIFDDQFSVERPDGSNFTLKIRSTKLEDSAMYFCATQVDRNSYNEQFFGPGTRLTVL.

The chain joins TRBV11-2 to TRBJ2-7, with 7 bases matching TRBD2. The length of the CDR3 is 16 residues. After removal of 1 base from V and 4 bases from J, the junction contained 10 bases not matched to a gene. CDR1 SGHAT and CDR2 FQNNGV come from the germline V gene. Here the CDR3 reads CASSLVESGGWYEQYF. Here the CDR3 DNA reads TGTGCCAGCAGCTTAGTCGAATCGGGGGGTTGGTACGAGCAGTACTTC.

The rearrangement joins TRBV3-1 (or the pseudogene TRBV3-2) to TRBJ2-1; D is unresolved. The CDR3 has 13 residues. Trimming cost V 0 bases and J 10 bases, with 10 bases left between them. Per germline, CDR1 LGHDT and CDR2 YNNKEL (reference sequence). The DNA for the CDR3 is TGTGCCAGCAGCCAAGATCTGAACCAGGAGCAGTTCTTC. Residues: CASSQDLNQEQFF.

The rearrangement links TRBV5-1 to TRBJ2-7; 8 nucleotides align to TRBD1. The length of the CDR3 is 15 residues. CDR1 and CDR2 (germline): SGHRS, YFSETQ. Germline trimming cut 4 bases from V and 3 bases from J; bases unmatched to any gene: 9. This chain's CDR3 is CASSKSGTGFYEQYF. DNA of the CDR3: TGCGCCAGCAGCAAATCCGGGACAGGATTCTACGAGCAGTACTTC.

V usage is TRBV19 and J usage is TRBJ1-1; D is possibly TRBD1 (6 bases). The germline gives CDR1 LNHDA, CDR2 SQIVND (reference sequence). V was shortened by 7 bases and J by 1 base, with 13 bases between the two germline ends. This CDR3 region has 14 residues. Here the CDR3 DNA reads TGTGCCAGTACCCGCGGACAGAGGAACACTGAAGCTTTCTTT. Translated: CASTRGQRNTEAFF.

The CDR3 nucleotides are TGTGCCAGCAGAGGTGGGACACCTACTAACTATGGCTACACCTTC. Its protein is CASRGGTPTNYGYTF. V gene TRBV25-1 combines with J gene TRBJ1-2; D is perhaps TRBD1 (6 bases). Trimming pared 6 bases from V and 0 bases from J, leaving 14 bases between. The CDR3 consists of 15 residues. Per the germline V gene, CDR1 is MGHDK and CDR2 is SYGVNS.

V is TRBV10-3 and J is TRBJ2-2; 10 bases are a match to TRBD1. V lost 6 bases to trimming and J lost 3 bases; unmatched junction nucleotides: 4. This CDR3 has 15 residues. Germline V CDR1 and CDR2: ENHRY, SYGVKD. CDR3 region: CAIRRQGAYTGELFF. The CDR3 DNA follows: TGTGCCATCAGAAGACAGGGGGCTTACACCGGGGAGCTGTTTTTT.

The V gene is TRBV9, the J gene TRBJ2-2, with TRBD2 matching 8 bases. The CDR3 contains 16 residues. After removal of 6 bases from V and 4 bases from J, the junction contained 11 bases not matched to a gene. The germline CDR1 and CDR2 sequences are SGDLS and YYNGEE. The CDR3 loop reads CASNRQAGGGTGELFF. In DNA, the CDR3 is TGTGCCAGCAACCGGCAGGCGGGGGGAGGCACCGGGGAGCTGTTTTTT. The complete variable domain, with remaining parts taken from reference TRBV9 and TRBJ2-2, reads DSGVTQTPKHLITATGQRVTLRCSPRSGDLSVYWYQQSLDQGLQFLIQYYNGEERAKGNILERFSAQQFPDLHSELNLSSLELGDSALYFCASNRQAGGGTGELFFGEGSRLTVL.

The chain links TRBV6-6 to TRBJ2-7; TRBD1 aligns across 11 bases. The CDR3 has 13 amino acids. Germline CDR1 is MNHNY and CDR2 is SVGAGI (reference sequence). The J segment lost 7 bases and the V segment lost 5 bases, leaving 4 bases of the junction unmatched. Here the CDR3 reads CASSTGTGGEQYF. CDR3 DNA sequence: TGTGCCAGCAGTACCGGGACAGGGGGAGAGCAGTACTTC.

This sequence joins TRBV10-1 and TRBJ2-2; tentatively, D is TRBD1 (5 bases). The CDR3 contains 14 residues. CDR1 is WNHNN, CDR2 SYGVQD, per germline (reference sequence). V lost 2 bases, J lost 2 bases, and 6 bases lay in between. Here the CDR3 reads CASSEDRNTGELFF. Written as DNA, the CDR3 is TGCGCCAGCAGTGAGGACAGAAACACCGGGGAGCTGTTTTTT.